The next 3 T cell receptor beta chains were all read from a single sample in a study of metastatic and nonmetastatic thyroid tumors. TCRdb re-called the PCR reads with MiXCR. The sample records roughly 8,000 clones, more than 20% being singletons. Every patient underwent thyroid surgery untreated. Sequenced material: tumor tissue. The receptor set was obtained from a female donor with papillary thyroid cancer or a benign thyroid nodule (not recorded which). Some clones in this sample may be carry-over from other donors' samples.

This chain uses TRBV15 with TRBJ2-1; 10 positions agree with TRBD1. This CDR3 is built from 14 residues. The germline V gene has CDR1 LNHNV and CDR2 YYDKDF (reference sequence). J gave up 12 bases and V 5 bases, and 10 bases lay outside the gene matches. The DNA of the CDR3 is TGTGCCACCAGCGCCGGGACAGGGGACGTTGTGCAGTTCTTC. Its translation: CATSAGTGDVVQFF.

This clone was observed a handful of times. The J gene is TRBJ2-7, the V gene TRBV6-4; 11 bases match TRBD2. Germline loops: CDR1 MRHNA, CDR2 SNTAGT. This CDR3 region has 15 residues. The V segment lost 3 bases and the J segment 2 bases; nucleotides outside the gene matches: 3. CDR3 amino acids: CASSEIAGGPYEQYF. CDR3 DNA sequence: TGTGCCAGCAGTGAAATAGCGGGAGGGCCCTACGAGCAGTACTTC.

Only a few counts were recorded for this clone. The rearrangement uses TRBV4-1 and TRBJ2-2; 11 bases are shared with TRBD2. J gave up 4 bases and V 4 bases, and 8 bases lay outside the gene matches. Germline lookup yields CDR1 MGHRA and CDR2 YSYEKL. This CDR3 has 17 residues. This chain's CDR3 is CASSPRGGLAATGELFF. CDR3 bases: TGCGCCAGCAGCCCCCGGGGGGGACTAGCGGCCACCGGGGAGCTGTTTTTT.